Described below is a single TCR beta chain sequence and its context. This sample is drawn from a study of blood T cell repertoires in COVID-19. The protocol was immunoSEQ multiplex PCR, while the TCRdb copy is restricted to in-frame clones and leaves out a portion. Of 59,000 or so clones listed, over 75% are singletons. Trimming left V 4 bases short and J 5 bases short, with 15 bases between. From germline, CDR1 is SGHRS and CDR2 YFSETQ. This CDR3 comprises 15 residues. The chain links TRBV5-1 to TRBJ2-2; no clear D gene. The clonotype was recovered from a man in his fifties or sixties with acute or convalescent COVID-19. The specimen sequenced was peripheral blood. Here the CDR3 DNA reads TGCGCCAGCAGCCTGGCCCTTAGGAGTACCGGGGAGCTGTTTTTT. Translated, it gives CASSLALRSTGELFF. Combining the CDR3 with reference TRBV5-1 and TRBJ2-2 gives the whole variable domain KAGVTQTPRYLIKTRGQQVTLSCSPISGHRSVSWYQQTPGQGLQFLFEYFSETQRNKGNFPGRFSGRQFSNSRSEMNVSTLELGDSALYLCASSLALRSTGELFFGEGSRLTVL.